The 22 T cell receptor beta chains below all came from one sample that was sequenced in a study of shared clonotypes between healthy human individuals. TCRdb's copy holds only in-frame clones and misses some; the assay was immunoSEQ multiplex PCR. The sample gives about 1 million clones, around 74% of which show up once; less than 1.5% is in the top ten. The specimen sequenced was memory CD4+ T cells sorted from blood. Subset defined: CD45RA-negative fraction. The source of these receptors is a man between 18 and 35 years old in good health.

The V call is TRBV6-5, the J call TRBJ2-1; 10 bases line up with TRBD2. The germline gives CDR1 MNHEY, CDR2 SVGAGI. The CDR3 totals 11 residues. V lost 5 bases to trimming and J lost 12 bases; unmatched junction nucleotides: 1. The CDR3 nucleotides read TGTGCCAGCAGTCTAGCGGGAGTGCAGTTCTTC. It encodes CASSLAGVQFF.

The rearrangement links TRBV27 to TRBJ1-2; TRBD1 matches 8 bases. Looked up from germline, CDR1 is MNHEY and CDR2 is SMNVEV (reference sequence). Trimming at V came to 3 bases and at J to 3 bases, leaving 0 bases not matched to a gene. The length of the CDR3 is 13 residues. The CDR3 region is CASSLTGDYGYTF. CDR3 nucleotide sequence: TGTGCCAGCAGTTTGACAGGGGACTATGGCTACACCTTC.

The V and J genes are TRBV30 and TRBJ1-2, with D possibly matching TRBD1 (6 bases). CDR1 and CDR2 from the germline V gene are GTSNPN and SVGIG (reference sequence). This CDR3 has 13 residues. V was trimmed by 0 bases and J by 9 bases, leaving 14 bases between them. The CDR3 DNA is TGTGCCTGGAGTGTGAAAGGGGGTTGGAGCTACACCTTC. Encoded protein: CAWSVKGGWSYTF.

The chain joins TRBV7-2 to TRBJ1-1; no clear D. Trimming removed 6 bases at V and 4 bases at J, with 15 bases between. The CDR3 is 14 amino acids. Germline lookup yields CDR1 SGHTA and CDR2 FQGNSA. CDR3 region: CASRPRDVGTEAFF. DNA for the CDR3: TGTGCCAGCAGACCACGGGATGTGGGCACTGAAGCTTTCTTT.

CDR3 loop: CAYGAVSTDTQYF. The CDR3 DNA follows: TGTGCCTACGGGGCCGTAAGCACAGATACGCAGTATTTT. The V gene is TRBV28, the J gene TRBJ2-3, with D possibly being TRBD1 or TRBD2 (5 bases each). The CDR3 is 13 amino acids. Germline CDR1 MDHEN, CDR2 SYDVKM. V shed 11 bases and J shed 0 bases, with 12 bases lying between them.

This clone occurred once. The V gene is TRBV15, the J gene TRBJ1-5, with 8 positions matching TRBD1. Germline V gene lookup returns CDR1 LNHNV and CDR2 YYDKDF (reference sequence). The CDR3 totals 16 residues. Germline trimming cut 3 bases from V and 0 bases from J; bases unmatched to any gene: 4. In DNA form, the CDR3 reads TGTGCCACCAGCAGGTTACAGGGGGTTAGCAATCAGCCCCAGCATTTT. It specifies CATSRLQGVSNQPQHF. The entire variable domain, with the rest obtained from reference TRBV15 and TRBJ1-5, is as follows: DAMVIQNPRYQVTQFGKPVTLSCSQTLNHNVMYWYQQKSSQAPKLLFHYYDKDFNNEADTPDNFQSRRPNTSFCFLDIRSPGLGDTAMYLCATSRLQGVSNQPQHFGDGTRLSIL.

The genes are TRBV18 and TRBJ2-5; D not certain. The V and J ends lost 2 bases and 5 bases respectively, with 18 bases between them. CDR3 size: 16 residues. The germline V gene has CDR1 KGHSH and CDR2 LQKENI. The CDR3 bases are TGTGCCAGCTCACCAACGATAGGTTGGGTTTCCGAGACCCAGTACTTC. Translation gives CASSPTIGWVSETQYF.

The chain is built from TRBV5-1 and TRBJ2-2, with unresolved D. CDR1 SGHRS and CDR2 YFSETQ come from the germline V gene. This CDR3 is built from 18 residues. V was cut by 0 bases and J by 0 bases, with 15 bases left in between. The chain's CDR3 is CASSLASYTNANTGELFF. The CDR3 nucleotides are TGCGCCAGCAGCTTGGCCTCTTATACTAACGCGAACACCGGGGAGCTGTTTTTT.

The V and J genes are TRBV6-4 and TRBJ1-5, with 9 bases fitting TRBD1. Germline CDR1 reads MRHNA; CDR2 reads SNTAGT. The CDR3 spans 14 residues. Trimming removed 8 bases from V and 1 base from J; junction bases left unmatched: 3. The DNA for the CDR3 is TGTGCCAGCCGGGGACAGGGAAGCAATCAGCCCCAGCATTTT. It yields the protein CASRGQGSNQPQHF.

CDR3 loop: CASSLGGRETTNYGYTF. Here the CDR3 DNA reads TGTGCCAGCAGCTTGGGGGGCAGGGAGACAACTAACTATGGCTACACCTTC. The chain couples TRBV5-6 to TRBJ1-2; the D gene is possibly TRBD1 (5 bases). This CDR3 spans 17 amino acids. Trimming left V 0 bases short and J 0 bases short, with 15 bases between. The germline V gene has CDR1 SGHDT and CDR2 YYEEEE.

V usage is TRBV19 and J usage is TRBJ1-2, with TRBD1 matching over 8 bases. The CDR3 consists of 13 residues. The V segment lost 5 bases and the J segment 8 bases; nucleotides outside the gene matches: 7. CDR1 is LNHDA and CDR2 is SQIVND in the germline V gene (reference sequence). The chain's CDR3 is CASSHQGAPGYTF. CDR3 in DNA: TGTGCCAGTAGTCATCAGGGGGCGCCGGGCTACACCTTC.

V gene TRBV7-8 combines with J gene TRBJ2-7; TRBD2 agrees at 7 bases. CDR1 and CDR2 from the germline V gene are SGHVS and FQNEAQ. J gave up 0 bases and V 2 bases, and 7 bases lay outside the gene matches. The CDR3 spans 16 residues. CDR3 DNA: TGTGCCAGCAGCTTAATGGGGGGGACTTTCTCCTACGAGCAGTACTTC. Its translation is CASSLMGGTFSYEQYF.

There are a few counts of this clone. The chain uses TRBV29-1 and TRBJ2-7; either TRBD1 or TRBD2 may fit D (5 bases each). Per germline, CDR1 SQVTM and CDR2 ANQGSEA. The CDR3 is 14 residues long. Trimming took 6 bases from V and 7 from J, leaving 22 bases between them. CDR3 amino acids: CSVPHPGDPPEQYF. The CDR3 DNA reads TGCAGCGTCCCACATCCCGGGGACCCTCCGGAGCAGTACTTC.

V gene TRBV10-1 combines with J gene TRBJ2-4; a possible D gene is TRBD1 (5 bases). Germline CDR1 is WNHNN and CDR2 is SYGVQD (reference sequence). Trimming stripped 6 bases from V and 0 bases from J, with 15 bases between. CDR3 size: 16 residues. The DNA of the CDR3 is TGCGCCAGCAGCCGCGACAGTTCTCTAGCCAAAAACATTCAGTACTTC. It encodes CASSRDSSLAKNIQYF.

This clone has just one count. As DNA, the CDR3 is TGTGCCAGTAGTAGAATTGGGGCCTACTCCTACGAGCAGTACTTC. This encodes CASSRIGAYSYEQYF. The chain has TRBV19 and TRBJ2-7, with a possible D match to TRBD1 (5 bases). This CDR3 contains 15 residues. Germline assignment: CDR1 LNHDA and CDR2 SQIVND (reference sequence). Deletions cut 4 bases from V and 0 bases from J, with 13 bases between.

This clone was picked up a small number of times. The chain carries TRBV7-2 and TRBJ2-1, with TRBD2 identical over 15 bases. The CDR3 is 17 residues long. In germline, CDR1 is SGHTA, CDR2 FQGNSA. J lost 8 bases, V lost 5 bases, and 10 bases had no gene match. CDR3 amino acids: CASSPGLAGGGSDEQFF. In DNA form, the CDR3 reads TGTGCCAGCAGCCCCGGACTAGCGGGGGGGGGAAGCGATGAGCAGTTCTTC.

CDR3 sequence (DNA): TGCGCCAGCAGCTTGGCCGAGATACCCTCTGGAAACACCATATATTTT. Its protein is CASSLAEIPSGNTIYF. The chain combines TRBV5-1 with TRBJ1-3; no clear D. Trimming cost V 0 bases and J 0 bases, with 10 bases left between them. CDR3 size: 16 residues. The V gene's germline CDR1 is SGHRS and CDR2 YFSETQ.

The chain couples TRBV14 to TRBJ2-1; 7 bases agree with TRBD1. The CDR3 is 17 residues long. V lost 1 base and J lost 0; bases outside the gene matches: 6. Germline V CDR1 and CDR2: SGHDN, FVKESK. The CDR3 protein is CASSQVTGSGSYNEQFF. CDR3 nucleotides: TGTGCCAGCAGCCAAGTGACAGGGTCCGGCTCCTACAATGAGCAGTTCTTC.

The gene calls are TRBV5-1 and TRBJ2-5, with a weak D call TRBD2 (5 bases). Trimming cost V 0 bases and J 5 bases, with 8 bases left between them. The CDR3 is made up of 13 amino acids. The germline V gene encodes CDR1 SGHRS and CDR2 YFSETQ. Written as DNA, the CDR3 is TGCGCCAGCAGCTTGGAGACGGGGGAGACCCAGTACTTC. This sequence encodes CASSLETGETQYF.

The J gene is TRBJ2-7, the V gene TRBV4-2, with D possibly matching TRBD2 (6 bases). V was shortened by 1 base and J by 0 bases, with 13 bases between the two germline ends. CDR1 and CDR2 (germline): LGHNA, YNFKEQ. The CDR3 loop spans 16 amino acids. In DNA, the CDR3 is TGTGCCAGCAGCCAAGCATCGGCGGGGTTCTCCTACGAGCAGTACTTC. As protein: CASSQASAGFSYEQYF.

V and J are TRBV5-1 and TRBJ2-1, with TRBD2 as a possible D gene (5 bases). The CDR3 has 15 amino acids. Germline values: CDR1 SGHRS, CDR2 YFSETQ. Trimming stripped 2 bases from V and 9 bases from J, with 18 bases between. The CDR3 region is CASSFLAGEAGEQFF. The CDR3 nucleotides are TGCGCCAGCAGCTTCTTAGCAGGCGAGGCGGGTGAGCAGTTCTTC. Complete variable domain (other parts from reference TRBV5-1 and TRBJ2-1): KAGVTQTPRYLIKTRGQQVTLSCSPISGHRSVSWYQQTPGQGLQFLFEYFSETQRNKGNFPGRFSGRQFSNSRSEMNVSTLELGDSALYLCASSFLAGEAGEQFFGPGTRLTVL.

The chain uses TRBV6-1 and TRBJ2-5; D not resolved. Between the trimmed V and J ends, which lost 10 bases and 2 bases, there was a span of 14 bases. The CDR3 is 13 amino acids. Germline CDR1 MNHNS, CDR2 SASEGT. The CDR3 sequence is CAILPVEQETQYF. The CDR3 bases are TGTGCCATCCTCCCAGTGGAACAAGAGACCCAGTACTTC.